The present TCR beta chain was sequenced within a study of T cells in Graves' hyperthyroidism and ophthalmopathy. Study-level background: The blood sample was taken at first diagnosis, before treatment began. Study-wide points: Most thyroid clonotypes expanded above 0.001 appeared in blood too.

The diagnoses drew upon clinical symptoms, serum thyroxine and TRAb, thyroid ultrasound and orbital computed tomography. The PBMCs were taken from over 9.5 ml of fresh peripheral blood. The table lists this clonotype with many counts. What it binds is unknown. CDR1 and CDR2 (germline): LNHNV, YYDKDF (reference sequence). The CDR3 consists of 12 residues. V gave up 4 bases and J gave up 4 bases; unmatched junction bases: 1. TCR beta CDR3 regions were amplified from RNA transcripts. Researchers ran a first-round RT-PCR on the TCR CDR3 using the HTBI primer set. Each CDR3 protein gets one entry after TCRdb re-called the multiplex PCR reads with MiXCR. The data contain around 580,000 distinct CDR3 sequences, over 15% of them singletons.

The V call is TRBV15, the J call TRBJ2-7; TRBD1 agrees at 7 bases. Sample: blood. The clonotype originates from a woman between 18 and 29 years old with Graves' hyperthyroidism. In DNA, the CDR3 is TGTGCCACCAGCAACAGGGGATACGAGCAGTACTTC. It translates to CATSNRGYEQYF.